This T cell receptor beta chain was profiled in a study of Ad26.COV2.S vaccination and SARS-CoV-2 variants. Sample treatment: roughly 20 received Ad26.COV2.S at low or high dose, single or two shots; 5 received placebo; per-sample allocation not given. Sampling was done on day 63 after the first vaccine or placebo injection. Assay used: immunoSEQ multiplex PCR; TCRdb lists only in-frame clones, some missing. This sample carries 300,000 to 400,000 clones, about nine tenths of them seen once, and the ten largest clones take around 3.6%. Germline CDR1 and CDR2: SNHLY and FYNNEI. The CDR3 sequence is 18 residues long. Trimming left V 5 bases short and J 2 bases short, with 22 bases between. Study-level points and caveats: Total T cell responses may have been underestimated by the TCR breadth and depth analyses.

A word on this clone: Antigen: not known.

The chain combines TRBV2 with TRBJ1-3, with D uncertain. Here the sequenced sample was peripheral blood, taken in a trial of Ad26.COV2.S vaccine versus placebo. The sequence came from a person between 18 and 59 years old who received the Ad26.COV2.S COVID-19 vaccine or a placebo. For the CDR3, the DNA is TGTGCCAGCAGTCCGGGTCCCTTGGACCGACGGGCTGGAAACACCATATATTTT. Translation gives CASSPGPLDRRAGNTIYF.